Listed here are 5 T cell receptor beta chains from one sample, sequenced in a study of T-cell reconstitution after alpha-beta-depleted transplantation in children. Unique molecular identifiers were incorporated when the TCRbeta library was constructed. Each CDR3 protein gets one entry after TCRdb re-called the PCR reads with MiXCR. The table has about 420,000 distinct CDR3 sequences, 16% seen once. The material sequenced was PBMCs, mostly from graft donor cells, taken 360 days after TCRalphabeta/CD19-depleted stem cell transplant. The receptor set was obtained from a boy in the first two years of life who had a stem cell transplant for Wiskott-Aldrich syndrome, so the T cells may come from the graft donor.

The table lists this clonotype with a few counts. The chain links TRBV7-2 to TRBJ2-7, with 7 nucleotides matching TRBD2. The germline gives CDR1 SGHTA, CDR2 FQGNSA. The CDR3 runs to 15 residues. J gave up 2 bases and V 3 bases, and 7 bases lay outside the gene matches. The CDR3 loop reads CASSFVNREAYEQYF. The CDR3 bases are TGTGCCAGCAGCTTCGTTAATCGGGAGGCCTACGAGCAGTACTTC.

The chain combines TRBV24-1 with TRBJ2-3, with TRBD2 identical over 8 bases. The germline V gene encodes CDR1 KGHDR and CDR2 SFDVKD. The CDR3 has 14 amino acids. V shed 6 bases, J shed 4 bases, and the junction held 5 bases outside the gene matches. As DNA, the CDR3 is TGTGCCACCAGTCGTAGCGGGAAAGCAGATACGCAGTATTTT. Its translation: CATSRSGKADTQYF.

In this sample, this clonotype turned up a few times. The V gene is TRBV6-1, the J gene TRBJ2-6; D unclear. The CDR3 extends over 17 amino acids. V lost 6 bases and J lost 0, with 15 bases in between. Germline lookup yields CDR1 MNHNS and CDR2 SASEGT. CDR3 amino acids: CASSGRSVSSGANVLTF. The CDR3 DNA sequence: TGTGCCAGCAGCGGCAGGAGTGTTAGCTCTGGGGCCAACGTCCTGACTTTC.

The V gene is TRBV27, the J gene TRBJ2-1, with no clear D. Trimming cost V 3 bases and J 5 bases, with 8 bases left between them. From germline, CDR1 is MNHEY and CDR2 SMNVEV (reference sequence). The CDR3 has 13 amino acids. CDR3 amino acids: CASSLNIDNEQFF. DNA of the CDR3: TGTGCCAGCAGTTTGAATATAGACAATGAGCAGTTCTTC.

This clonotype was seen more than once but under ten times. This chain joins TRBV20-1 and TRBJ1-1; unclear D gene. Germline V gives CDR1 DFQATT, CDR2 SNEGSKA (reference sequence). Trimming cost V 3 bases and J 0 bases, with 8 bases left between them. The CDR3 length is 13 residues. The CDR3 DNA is TGCAGTGCTAGCCGTGACTTGAACACTGAAGCTTTCTTT. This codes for CSASRDLNTEAFF.